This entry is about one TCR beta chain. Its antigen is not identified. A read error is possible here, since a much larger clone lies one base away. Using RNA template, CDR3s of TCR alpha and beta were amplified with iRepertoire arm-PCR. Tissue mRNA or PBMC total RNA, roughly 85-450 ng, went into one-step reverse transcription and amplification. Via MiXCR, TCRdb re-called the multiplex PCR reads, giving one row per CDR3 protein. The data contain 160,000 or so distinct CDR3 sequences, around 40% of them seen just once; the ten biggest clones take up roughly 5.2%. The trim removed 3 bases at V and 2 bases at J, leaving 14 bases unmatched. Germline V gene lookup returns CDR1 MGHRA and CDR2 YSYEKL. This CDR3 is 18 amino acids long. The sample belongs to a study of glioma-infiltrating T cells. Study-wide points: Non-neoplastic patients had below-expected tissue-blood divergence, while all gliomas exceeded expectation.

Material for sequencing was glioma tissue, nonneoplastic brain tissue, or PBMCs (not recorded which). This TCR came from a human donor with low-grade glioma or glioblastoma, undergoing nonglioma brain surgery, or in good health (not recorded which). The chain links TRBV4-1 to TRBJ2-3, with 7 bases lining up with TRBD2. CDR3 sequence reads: CASSQEHSAGVATDTQYF. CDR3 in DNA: TGCGCCAGCAGCCAGGAACATAGTGCGGGAGTCGCCACAGATACGCAGTATTTT.